This T cell receptor (beta chain) was sequenced during a study of tumor-infiltrating lymphocytes in localized non-small cell lung cancer. Whole-study results and caveats: Immunotypes IM1 and IM2 had similar TCR-derived T-cell fractions. Different pieces of the same tissue were used for each assay. Available tissue quantity limited TCR sequencing to a patient subset.

Some clones are missing from TCRdb's copy, which holds only in-frame ones; the method was immunoSEQ multiplex PCR. The sample holds about 21,000 clones, approximately 80% seen once. CDR1 is SGHAT and CDR2 is FQNNGV in the germline V gene. V lost 1 base and J lost 2; bases outside the gene matches: 9. This CDR3 contains 17 residues. Note on this clone: Its antigen is not identified.

The sequence came from a human donor with non-small cell lung cancer. The chain is built from TRBV11-2 and TRBJ2-7; 9 bases agree with TRBD1. The sequencing input was lung tumor tissue. The CDR3 is CASSLVGVRDRAYEQYF. The DNA of the CDR3 is TGTGCCAGCAGCTTAGTAGGTGTACGGGACAGGGCCTACGAGCAGTACTTC.